This T cell receptor beta chain was observed in a study of blood T cell repertoires in COVID-19. Study-level information: Some COVID-19 samples were acute and others convalescent; all came from the United States, Italy and Spain. From T cells, B-cell-depleted T cells, or PBMCs came the material, which was cDNA or gDNA.

The CDR3 has 16 residues. Germline V gene data show CDR1 as SGHVS and CDR2 as FNYEAQ. V was pared by 5 bases and J by 4 bases, with 21 bases between. Authors' analysis steps: Estimation of nucleated cell counts relied on the amplification of reference gene primers. Libraries were prepared by immunoSEQ multiplex PCR; TCRdb keeps only in-frame clonotypes and omits some of them. V and J calls and clone size come straight from that table; D and trimming were deduced from the DNA. The sample lists over 30,000 clones; 85% were seen once. This clone was counted a few times. This chain connects TRBV7-6 to TRBJ2-7, with D possibly TRBD1 on 7 matching bases. The TCR originated in a woman aged 55-75 years with active COVID-19. The sequenced sample consisted of peripheral blood. The CDR3 protein is CASSPFGGTDSYEQYF. As DNA, the CDR3 is TGTGCCAGCAGCCCTTTTGGGGGGACAGATTCTTACGAGCAGTACTTC.